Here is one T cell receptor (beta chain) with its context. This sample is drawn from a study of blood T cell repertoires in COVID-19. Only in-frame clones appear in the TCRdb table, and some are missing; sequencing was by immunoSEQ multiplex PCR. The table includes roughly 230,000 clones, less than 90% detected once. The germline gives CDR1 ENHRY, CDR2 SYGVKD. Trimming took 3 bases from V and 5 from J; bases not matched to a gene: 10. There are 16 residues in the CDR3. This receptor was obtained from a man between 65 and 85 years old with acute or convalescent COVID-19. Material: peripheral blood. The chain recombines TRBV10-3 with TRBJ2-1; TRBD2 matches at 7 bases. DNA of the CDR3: TGTGCCATCAGTGACGGGCTAGCGGTCGAGAACAATGAGCAGTTCTTC. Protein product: CAISDGLAVENNEQFF.